A single sample is the source of the 29 T cell receptor beta chains below, sequenced in a study of blood T cell repertoires in COVID-19. Data came from immunoSEQ multiplex PCR; TCRdb stores just in-frame clones and leaves some out. The sample comprises about 35,000 clones, approximately 82% of which are singletons, and roughly 14% rests with the top ten. The sequencing input was peripheral blood. The receptors come from an elderly man with active or convalescent COVID-19.

The chain couples TRBV28 to TRBJ2-1; the match to TRBD2 covers 9 bases. The J segment lost 1 base and the V segment lost 7 bases, leaving 5 bases of the junction unmatched. This CDR3 region has 15 residues. Germline V CDR1 and CDR2: MDHEN, SYDVKM. The CDR3 DNA reads as TGTGCCAGCATCCATAGCGGGAGTTCCTACAATGAGCAGTTCTTC. Protein: CASIHSGSSYNEQFF.

V and J are TRBV7-9 and TRBJ2-3; D is possibly TRBD1 (5 bases). The CDR3 runs 14 residues. V shed 5 bases and J shed 6 bases, with 15 bases lying between them. Germline CDR1 SEHNR, CDR2 FQNEAQ (reference sequence). The CDR3 protein is CASSKPDTPDTQYF. DNA for the CDR3: TGTGCCAGCAGCAAACCGGACACTCCCGATACGCAGTATTTT.

The rearrangement joins TRBV6-6 to TRBJ2-3; D possibly corresponds to TRBD1 (5 bases). Germline values: CDR1 MNHNY, CDR2 SVGAGI (reference sequence). Trimming shortened V by 5 bases and J by 3 bases, and 12 bases separated the two germline ends. The CDR3 consists of 14 residues. The CDR3 loop reads CASSTTDKTDTQYF. CDR3 coding DNA: TGTGCCAGCAGTACTACGGACAAGACAGATACGCAGTATTTT.

The chain uses TRBV30 and TRBJ1-5; no clear D. This CDR3 spans 15 amino acids. Per the germline V gene, CDR1 is GTSNPN and CDR2 is SVGIG (reference sequence). V was pared by 1 base and J by 9 bases, with 19 bases between. In DNA, the CDR3 is TGTGCCTGGAGTGCTATCCTCCGGACTGCCGGGCCCCAGCATTTT. The encoded protein is CAWSAILRTAGPQHF.

The chain recombines TRBV2 with TRBJ2-3; 7 bases match TRBD1. The CDR3 loop spans 14 amino acids. The ends lost 6 bases at V and 0 bases at J; junction bases unmatched: 3. In germline, CDR1 is SNHLY, CDR2 FYNNEI. In DNA, the CDR3 is TGTGCCAGCAGAGGACAGGCTAGCACAGATACGCAGTATTTT. Its translation is CASRGQASTDTQYF.

This chain joins TRBV5-1 and TRBJ2-3; TRBD2 agrees at 9 bases. The CDR3 spans 17 residues. The junction had 11 bases not matched to a gene; V was cut back by 0 bases and J by 6 bases. Germline CDR1 and CDR2: SGHRS and YFSETQ. This chain's CDR3 is CASSLDGGTSSSDTQYF. The CDR3 DNA follows: TGCGCCAGCAGCTTGGACGGTGGGACTAGCTCCTCCGATACGCAGTATTTT.

The rearrangement uses TRBV5-4 and TRBJ2-7; possible D gene TRBD2, 6 bases. V was clipped by 0 bases and J by 3 bases, with 13 bases between them. The CDR3 is 15 residues long. CDR1 and CDR2 from the germline V gene are SGHNT and YYREEE (reference sequence). CDR3 sequence (DNA): TGTGCCAGCAGCTTGGGGGGGACTCGACTCTACGAGCAGTACTTC. Amino acids: CASSLGGTRLYEQYF.

This clone occurred once. The chain is built from TRBV9 and TRBJ2-1; the match to TRBD2 covers 10 bases. Germline CDR1 SGDLS, CDR2 YYNGEE. V was pared by 4 bases and J by 9 bases, with 10 bases of the junction left unmatched. The CDR3 runs to 15 residues. CDR3: CASSITGTSVGEQFF. The CDR3 DNA follows: TGTGCCAGCAGCATAACCGGGACTAGCGTCGGTGAGCAGTTCTTC.

This clone was observed a handful of times. The chain carries TRBV5-5 and TRBJ1-6, with 9 positions matching TRBD1. Per the germline V gene, CDR1 is SGHKS and CDR2 is YYEKEE (reference sequence). V shed 5 bases and J 8 bases; nucleotides not matched to a gene: 8. The CDR3 is 15 residues long. The CDR3 DNA reads TGTGCCAGCAGTCACGGGACAGGGTTGGATTCACCCCTCCACTTT. Translation: CASSHGTGLDSPLHF.

The chain employs TRBV3-1 (or the pseudogene TRBV3-2) and TRBJ2-7, with 12 bases fitting TRBD2. V lost 4 bases to trimming and J lost 0 bases; unmatched junction nucleotides: 10. CDR3 length: 18 amino acids. CDR1 and CDR2 (germline): LGHDT, YNNKEL (reference sequence). CDR3 sequence: CASSLDTSGRLSSYEQYF. The CDR3 region has the DNA TGTGCCAGCAGCCTGGACACTAGCGGGAGGTTAAGCTCCTACGAGCAGTACTTC.

This clone was picked up a small number of times. The chain links TRBV5-1 to TRBJ2-7; 9 bases are a match to TRBD1. J gave up 6 bases and V 2 bases, and 9 bases lay outside the gene matches. CDR1 and CDR2 (germline): SGHRS, YFSETQ. The CDR3 has 15 residues. The CDR3 region is CASSLYGGQGTEQYF. The CDR3 DNA follows: TGCGCCAGCAGCTTATACGGGGGACAGGGTACCGAGCAGTACTTC. Full variable domain (outside the CDR3, taken from reference TRBV5-1 and TRBJ2-7): KAGVTQTPRYLIKTRGQQVTLSCSPISGHRSVSWYQQTPGQGLQFLFEYFSETQRNKGNFPGRFSGRQFSNSRSEMNVSTLELGDSALYLCASSLYGGQGTEQYFGPGTRLTVT.

This clone has only a few counts. The identical CDR3 is also encoded by other nucleotide sequences in the sample. This chain links TRBV28 with TRBJ2-3; TRBD1 matches at 8 bases. Germline V CDR1 and CDR2: MDHEN, SYDVKM. V lost 7 bases, J lost 7 bases, and 4 bases stayed unmatched. This CDR3 region has 12 residues. CDR3 sequence (DNA): TGTGCCAGCAAGACAGGGGATTATACGCAGTATTTT. It translates to CASKTGDYTQYF. Full variable domain (rest looked up from reference TRBV28 and TRBJ2-3): DVKVTQSSRYLVKRTGEKVFLECVQDMDHENMFWYRQDPGLGLRLIYFSYDVKMKEKGDIPEGYSVSREKKERFSLILESASTNQTSMYLCASKTGDYTQYFGPGTRLTVL.

V is TRBV6-5 and J is TRBJ2-6; 9 positions match TRBD1. The V and J ends lost 6 bases and 5 bases, in that order; junction bases with no gene match: 5. Germline CDR1 is MNHEY and CDR2 is SVGAGI. The CDR3 has 15 amino acids. CDR3 protein: CASSSGTGWANVLTF. DNA for the CDR3: TGTGCCAGCAGCTCAGGGACAGGGTGGGCCAACGTCCTGACTTTC.

CDR3: CATSDFSDGYTF. Written as DNA, the CDR3 is TGTGCCACCAGTGATTTCAGTGATGGCTACACCTTC. V is TRBV24-1 and J is TRBJ1-2; D is undetermined. CDR1 and CDR2 (germline): KGHDR, SFDVKD. Trimming removed 1 base from V and 6 bases from J, with 5 bases in between. CDR3 length equals 12 residues.

This clone was seen more than once but under ten times. This chain joins TRBV11-2 and TRBJ2-1; 9 bases agree with TRBD2. The CDR3 is made up of 19 amino acids. After removal of 1 base from V and 4 bases from J, the junction contained 14 bases not matched to a gene. CDR1 is SGHAT and CDR2 is FQNNGV in the germline V gene. CDR3 residues: CASSLGFSLAGALYNEQFF. As DNA, the CDR3 is TGTGCCAGCAGCTTAGGCTTTTCATTAGCGGGGGCACTGTACAATGAGCAGTTCTTC.

V usage is TRBV23-1 and J usage is TRBJ1-5; TRBD1 matches 8 bases. TRBV23-1 is identified as an open reading frame with a role that is uncertain. The CDR3 length is 14 residues. V was pared by 9 bases and J by 3 bases, with 7 bases of the junction left unmatched. Here the CDR3 DNA reads TGCGCCAGTGTCGGACAGGGATTCAATCAGCCCCAGCATTTT. This codes for CASVGQGFNQPQHF.

The V gene is TRBV2, the J gene TRBJ1-3, with D perhaps TRBD1 (5 bases). This CDR3 is built from 15 residues. Trimming pared 2 bases from V and 3 bases from J, leaving 11 bases between. Per germline, CDR1 SNHLY and CDR2 FYNNEI. In DNA, the CDR3 is TGTGCCAGCAGTGAAAGCAGGGATCGTGGAAACACCATATATTTT. It encodes CASSESRDRGNTIYF. Drawing the rest from reference TRBV2 and TRBJ1-3, the complete variable domain is EPEVTQTPSHQVTQMGQEVILRCVPISNHLYFYWYRQILGQKVEFLVSFYNNEISEKSEIFDDQFSVERPDGSNFTLKIRSTKLEDSAMYFCASSESRDRGNTIYFGEGSWLTVV.

This chain connects TRBV7-8 to TRBJ2-5, with TRBD1 as a possible D gene (5 bases). The CDR3 is 15 residues long. Germline V CDR1 and CDR2: SGHVS, FQNEAQ. Trimming stripped 1 base from V and 1 base from J, with 10 bases between. CDR3 in amino acids: CASSLGQTSQETQYF. In nucleotides, the CDR3 is TGTGCCAGCAGCTTAGGACAGACCTCCCAAGAGACCCAGTACTTC.

The gene calls are TRBV6-6 and TRBJ2-7; 7 nucleotides agree with TRBD2. The length of the CDR3 is 15 residues. V lost 7 bases to trimming and J lost 5 bases; unmatched junction nucleotides: 14. Germline V gene data show CDR1 as MNHNY and CDR2 as SVGAGI (reference sequence). CDR3: CASTDPPAGIDEQYF. CDR3 nucleotides: TGTGCCAGCACCGACCCTCCAGCGGGGATCGACGAGCAGTACTTC.

The chain employs TRBV5-1 and TRBJ2-2, with D uncertain. Trimming stripped 1 base from V and 3 bases from J, with 7 bases between. There are 14 residues in the CDR3. Germline lookup yields CDR1 SGHRS and CDR2 YFSETQ. Here the CDR3 reads CASSLPVDTGELFF. The CDR3 DNA follows: TGCGCCAGCAGCTTGCCGGTTGACACCGGGGAGCTGTTTTTT.

V and J are TRBV2 and TRBJ2-6; D gene ambiguous. V lost 8 bases, J lost 3 bases, and 8 bases lay in between. This CDR3 is 13 amino acids long. CDR1 and CDR2 from the germline V gene are SNHLY and FYNNEI. The CDR3 nucleotides are TGTGCCAGCGGCATCATTGGGGCCAACGTCCTGACTTTC. Protein product: CASGIIGANVLTF.

This clone was seen a single time. The genes are TRBV28 and TRBJ2-3, with 9 positions matching TRBD2. The CDR3 runs 15 residues. CDR1 is MDHEN, CDR2 SYDVKM, per germline. Trimming cost V 2 bases and J 1 base; bases outside gene matches: 1. CDR3 DNA: TGTGCCAGCAGTTTAGCGGGAGGGGGCACAGATACGCAGTATTTT. Protein: CASSLAGGGTDTQYF. Supplemented by reference TRBV28 and TRBJ2-3, the full variable domain reads DVKVTQSSRYLVKRTGEKVFLECVQDMDHENMFWYRQDPGLGLRLIYFSYDVKMKEKGDIPEGYSVSREKKERFSLILESASTNQTSMYLCASSLAGGGTDTQYFGPGTRLTVL.

With regard to this clone: Germline is not matched at one junction end, which may reflect a read error. V is TRBV7-6 and J is TRBJ1-2, with 7 bases matching TRBD1. The CDR3 consists of 15 residues. In germline, CDR1 is SGHVS, CDR2 FNYEAQ. The DNA of the CDR3 is TGTGCCAGCAGCTTAGGAACGCCGGGACAGTCTCCGTTGTCCTTC. Translating gives CASSLGTPGQSPLSF.

V is TRBV28 and J is TRBJ2-7, with D possibly matching TRBD1 (5 bases). Trimming took off 8 bases at V and 5 bases at J, with 16 bases between the two ends. Germline assignment: CDR1 MDHEN and CDR2 SYDVKM. The CDR3 is 13 amino acids. DNA of the CDR3: TGTGCCAGCCAATTCCAGGGTTCTGACGAGCAGTACTTC. This translates into CASQFQGSDEQYF.

CDR3 sequence reads: CASSQYQRGLRQETQYF. The CDR3 DNA follows: TGTGCCAGCAGCCAATATCAGCGAGGGCTTCGCCAAGAGACCCAGTACTTC. The V gene is TRBV21-1, the J gene TRBJ2-5; the DNA was not used to check the table's D call, TRBD2. TRBV21-1 is assigned pseudogene status. The CDR3 contains 17 residues.

CDR3 in DNA: TGTGCCAGCAGCCCCAGTCTTAGCGGGAGGGCGGCCGAGACCCAGTACTTC. Translating it yields CASSPSLSGRAAETQYF. This sequence joins TRBV4-2 and TRBJ2-5; TRBD2 agrees at 11 bases. CDR3 length: 17 residues. V shed 4 bases and J 5 bases; nucleotides not matched to a gene: 12. Per germline, CDR1 LGHNA and CDR2 YNFKEQ.

This chain uses TRBV10-1 with TRBJ2-2, with D unresolved. The CDR3 is 12 amino acids. Trimming took 10 bases from V and 3 from J, leaving 9 bases between them. Germline CDR1 is WNHNN and CDR2 is SYGVQD (reference sequence). CDR3 amino acids: CANTPHTGELFF. DNA for the CDR3: TGCGCCAACACACCTCACACCGGGGAGCTGTTTTTT.

The V call is TRBV28, the J call TRBJ1-2; D gene unclear. The CDR3 spans 12 residues. Germline CDR1 and CDR2: MDHEN and SYDVKM. The germline V and J ends were trimmed by 2 bases and 8 bases, with 9 bases remaining between them. The CDR3 sequence is CASSLEGQGYTF. CDR3 DNA: TGTGCCAGCAGTTTAGAGGGCCAGGGCTACACCTTC.

The chain carries TRBV5-8 and TRBJ2-3; possibly TRBD1 for D (6 bases). The CDR3 covers 14 residues. Germline V CDR1 and CDR2: SGHTS, YDEGEE. Trimming removed 4 bases from V and 4 bases from J, with 13 bases in between. Here the CDR3 DNA reads TGTGCCAGCAGCGTACAGGGTTTCGCAGATACGCAGTATTTT. This codes for CASSVQGFADTQYF. Full variable domain (outside the CDR3, taken from reference TRBV5-8 and TRBJ2-3): EAGVTQSPTHLIKTRGQQATLRCSPISGHTSVYWYQQALGLGLQFLLWYDEGEERNRGNFPPRFSGRQFPNYSSELNVNALELEDSALYLCASSVQGFADTQYFGPGTRLTVL.